In its sample, the clone carrying this T cell receptor (beta chain) was seen many times. Its antigen is as yet unknown. Using RNA transcripts as the source, TCR beta CDR3 regions were amplified. The study used the HTBI primer set for a first-round RT-PCR of the TCR CDR3. In TCRdb, the multiplex PCR reads were re-called with MiXCR into one record per CDR3 protein. Of about 400,000 distinct CDR3 sequences listed, 11% to 15% were seen once; the top ten hold under 30%. Individuals with ophthalmopathy presented a Clinical Activity Score of at least 3, a NOSPECS grade of at least 4 and a duration under 3 months. Patients showing uncontrolled infection, other autoimmune disease, pregnancy or lactation were ineligible. This CDR3 spans 16 amino acids. Germline CDR1 and CDR2: DFQATT and SNEGSKA (reference sequence). The V gene end was trimmed by 0 bases and the J gene end by 5 bases; junction bases not matched to a gene: 8.

The source of the sample is a study of T cells in Graves' hyperthyroidism and ophthalmopathy. Study results and caveats: Blood shared most expanded thyroid clonotypes above 0.001.

The clonotype was recovered from a middle-aged man with Graves' ophthalmopathy. What was sequenced was blood. This chain joins TRBV20-1 and TRBJ2-1, with 9 bases that match TRBD2. CDR3 loop: CSARDISGSPNNEQFF. The CDR3 nucleotides are TGCAGTGCTAGAGATATTAGCGGGAGTCCAAACAATGAGCAGTTCTTC.